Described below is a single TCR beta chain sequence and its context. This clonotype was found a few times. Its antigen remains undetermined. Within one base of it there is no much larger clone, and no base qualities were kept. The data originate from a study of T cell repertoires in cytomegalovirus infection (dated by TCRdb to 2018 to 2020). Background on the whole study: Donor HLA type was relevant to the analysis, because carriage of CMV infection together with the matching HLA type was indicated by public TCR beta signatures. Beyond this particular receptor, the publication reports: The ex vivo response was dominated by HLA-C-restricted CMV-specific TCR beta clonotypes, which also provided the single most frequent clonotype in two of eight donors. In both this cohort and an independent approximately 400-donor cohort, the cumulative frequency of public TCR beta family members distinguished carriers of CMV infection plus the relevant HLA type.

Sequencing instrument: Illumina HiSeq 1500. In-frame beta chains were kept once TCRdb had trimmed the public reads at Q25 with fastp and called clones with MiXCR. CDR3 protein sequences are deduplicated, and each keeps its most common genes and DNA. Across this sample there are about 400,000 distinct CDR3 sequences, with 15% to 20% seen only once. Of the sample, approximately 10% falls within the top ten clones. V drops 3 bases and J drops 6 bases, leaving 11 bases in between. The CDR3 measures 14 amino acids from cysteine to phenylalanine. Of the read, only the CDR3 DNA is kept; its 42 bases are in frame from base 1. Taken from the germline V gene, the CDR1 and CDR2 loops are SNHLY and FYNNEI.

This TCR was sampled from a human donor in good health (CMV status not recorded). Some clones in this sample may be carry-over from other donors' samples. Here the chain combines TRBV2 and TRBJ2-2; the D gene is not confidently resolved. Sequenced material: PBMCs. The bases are TGTGCCAGCAGTGACCCTAATGGGGCCGGGGAGCTGTTTTTT. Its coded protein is CASSDPNGAGELFF.